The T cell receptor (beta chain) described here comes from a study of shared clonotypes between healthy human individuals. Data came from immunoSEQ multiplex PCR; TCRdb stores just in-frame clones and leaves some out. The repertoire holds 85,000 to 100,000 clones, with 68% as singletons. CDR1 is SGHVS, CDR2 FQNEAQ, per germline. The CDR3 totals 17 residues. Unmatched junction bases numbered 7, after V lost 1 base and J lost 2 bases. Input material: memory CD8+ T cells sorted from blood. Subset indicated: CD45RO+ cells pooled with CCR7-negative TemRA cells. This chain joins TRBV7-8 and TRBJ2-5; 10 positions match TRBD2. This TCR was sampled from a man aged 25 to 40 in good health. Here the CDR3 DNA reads TGTGCCAGCAGCTTAGAAGTGGGACTAGCGCAACAAGAGACCCAGTACTTC. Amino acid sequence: CASSLEVGLAQQETQYF.